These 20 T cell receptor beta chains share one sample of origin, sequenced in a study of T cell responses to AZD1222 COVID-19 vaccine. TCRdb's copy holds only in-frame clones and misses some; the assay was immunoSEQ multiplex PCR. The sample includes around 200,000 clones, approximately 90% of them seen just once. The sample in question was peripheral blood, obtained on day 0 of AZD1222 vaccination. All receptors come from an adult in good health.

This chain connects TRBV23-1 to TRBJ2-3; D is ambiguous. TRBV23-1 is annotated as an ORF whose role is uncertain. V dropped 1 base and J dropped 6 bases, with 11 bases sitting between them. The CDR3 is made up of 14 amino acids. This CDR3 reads CASSQCPARDTQYF. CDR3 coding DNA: TGCGCCAGCAGTCAATGCCCCGCTAGGGATACGCAGTATTTT.

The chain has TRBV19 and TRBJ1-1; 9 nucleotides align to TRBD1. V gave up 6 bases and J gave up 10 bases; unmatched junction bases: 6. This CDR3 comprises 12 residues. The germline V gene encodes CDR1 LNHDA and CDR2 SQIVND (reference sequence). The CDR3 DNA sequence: TGTGCCAGTAGCCACAGGGGGCCTAGAGCTTTCTTT. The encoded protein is CASSHRGPRAFF.

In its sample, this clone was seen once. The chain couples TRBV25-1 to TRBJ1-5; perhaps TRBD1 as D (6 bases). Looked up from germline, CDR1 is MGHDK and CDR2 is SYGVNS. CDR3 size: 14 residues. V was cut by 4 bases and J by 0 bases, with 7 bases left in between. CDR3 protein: CASSGGGSNQPQHF. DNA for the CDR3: TGTGCCAGCAGTGGAGGGGGTAGCAATCAGCCCCAGCATTTT.

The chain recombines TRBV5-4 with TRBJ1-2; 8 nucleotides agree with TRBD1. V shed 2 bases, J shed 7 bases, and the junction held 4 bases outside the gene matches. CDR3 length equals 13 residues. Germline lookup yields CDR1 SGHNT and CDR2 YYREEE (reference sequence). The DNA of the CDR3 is TGTGCCAGCAGCTTAACCACAGGGGGTGGCTACACCTTC. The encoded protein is CASSLTTGGGYTF.

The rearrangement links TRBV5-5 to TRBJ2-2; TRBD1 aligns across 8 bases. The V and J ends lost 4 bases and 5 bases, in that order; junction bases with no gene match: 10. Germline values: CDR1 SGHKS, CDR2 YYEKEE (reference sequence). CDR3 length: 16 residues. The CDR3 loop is CASSPTRTGSTGELFF. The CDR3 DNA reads TGTGCCAGCAGCCCGACCCGGACAGGGAGTACCGGGGAGCTGTTTTTT.

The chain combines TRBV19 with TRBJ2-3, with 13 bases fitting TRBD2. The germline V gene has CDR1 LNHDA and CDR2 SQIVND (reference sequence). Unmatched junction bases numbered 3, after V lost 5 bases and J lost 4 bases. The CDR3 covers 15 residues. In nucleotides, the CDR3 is TGTGCCAGTAGTTGGACTAGCGGGAGACCAGATACGCAGTATTTT. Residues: CASSWTSGRPDTQYF. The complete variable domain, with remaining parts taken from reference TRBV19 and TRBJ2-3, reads DGGITQSPKYLFRKEGQNVTLSCEQNLNHDAMYWYRQDPGQGLRLIYYSQIVNDFQKGDIAEGYSVSREKKESFPLTVTSAQKNPTAFYLCASSWTSGRPDTQYFGPGTRLTVL.

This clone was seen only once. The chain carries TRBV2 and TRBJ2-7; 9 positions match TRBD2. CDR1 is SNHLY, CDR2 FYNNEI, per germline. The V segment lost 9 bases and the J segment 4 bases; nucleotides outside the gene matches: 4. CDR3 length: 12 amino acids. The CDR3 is CARGTSKYEQYF. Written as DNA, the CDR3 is TGTGCCAGGGGGACTAGCAAGTACGAGCAGTACTTC.

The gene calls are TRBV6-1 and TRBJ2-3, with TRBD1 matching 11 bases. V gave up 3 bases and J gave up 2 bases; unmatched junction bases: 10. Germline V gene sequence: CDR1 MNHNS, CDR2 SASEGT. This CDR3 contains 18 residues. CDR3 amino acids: CASSEDRGHPILTDTQYF. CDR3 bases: TGTGCCAGCAGTGAGGACAGGGGGCATCCCATCCTCACAGATACGCAGTATTTT.

CDR3 residues: CASSGQGVGNTIYF. As DNA, the CDR3 is TGTGCCAGCAGCGGACAGGGGGTTGGAAACACCATATATTTT. This chain links TRBV9 with TRBJ1-3; 9 bases match TRBD1. Germline V CDR1 and CDR2: SGDLS, YYNGEE. The CDR3 consists of 14 residues. J lost 3 bases, V lost 3 bases, and 1 base had no gene match.

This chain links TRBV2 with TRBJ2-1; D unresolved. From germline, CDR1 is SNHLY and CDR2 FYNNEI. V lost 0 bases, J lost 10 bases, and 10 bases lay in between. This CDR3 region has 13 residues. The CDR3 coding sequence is TGTGCCAGCAGTGAAGCGCTTCTGGGGGAGCAGTTCTTC. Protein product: CASSEALLGEQFF.

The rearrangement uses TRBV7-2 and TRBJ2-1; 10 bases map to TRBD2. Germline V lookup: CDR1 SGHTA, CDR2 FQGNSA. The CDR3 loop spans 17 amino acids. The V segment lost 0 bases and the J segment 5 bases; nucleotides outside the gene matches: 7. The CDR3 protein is CASSLARRTSGNNEQFF. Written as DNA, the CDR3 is TGTGCCAGCAGCTTAGCTCGCAGGACTAGCGGAAACAATGAGCAGTTCTTC.

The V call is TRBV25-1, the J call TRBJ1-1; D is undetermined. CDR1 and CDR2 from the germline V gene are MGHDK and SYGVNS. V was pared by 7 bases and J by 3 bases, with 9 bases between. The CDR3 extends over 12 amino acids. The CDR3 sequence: CASMSGDTEAFF. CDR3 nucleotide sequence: TGTGCCAGCATGTCAGGTGACACTGAAGCTTTCTTT.

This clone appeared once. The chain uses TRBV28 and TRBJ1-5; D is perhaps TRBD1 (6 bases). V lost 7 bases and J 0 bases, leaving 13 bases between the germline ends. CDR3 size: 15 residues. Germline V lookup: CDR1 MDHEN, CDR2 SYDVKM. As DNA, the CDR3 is TGTGCCAGCACCGCCGGGACACCTAGCAATCAGCCCCAGCATTTT. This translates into CASTAGTPSNQPQHF.

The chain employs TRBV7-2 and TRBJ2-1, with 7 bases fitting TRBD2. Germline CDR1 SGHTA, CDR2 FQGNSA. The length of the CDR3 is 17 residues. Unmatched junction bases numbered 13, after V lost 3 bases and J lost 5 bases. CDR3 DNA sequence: TGTGCCAGCAGCTTTGGGTGGGCGCTAGCGGTAAACAATGAGCAGTTCTTC. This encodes CASSFGWALAVNNEQFF.

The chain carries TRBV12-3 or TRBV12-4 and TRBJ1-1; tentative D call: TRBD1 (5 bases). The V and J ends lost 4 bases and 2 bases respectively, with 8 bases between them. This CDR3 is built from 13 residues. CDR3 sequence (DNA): TGTGCCAGCAGTTGGGGGGAAAACACTGAAGCTTTCTTT. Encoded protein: CASSWGENTEAFF.

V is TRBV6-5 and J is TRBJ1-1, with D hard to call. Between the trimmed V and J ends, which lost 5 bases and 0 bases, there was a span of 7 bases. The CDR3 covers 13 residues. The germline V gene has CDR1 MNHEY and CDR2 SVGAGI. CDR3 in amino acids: CASSHGLNTEAFF. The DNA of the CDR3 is TGTGCCAGCAGTCATGGCCTGAACACTGAAGCTTTCTTT.

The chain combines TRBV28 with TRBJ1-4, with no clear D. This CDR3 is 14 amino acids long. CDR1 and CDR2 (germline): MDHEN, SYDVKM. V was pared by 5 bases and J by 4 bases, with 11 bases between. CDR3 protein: CASSRRAGNEKLFF. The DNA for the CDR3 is TGTGCCAGCAGTCGCCGGGCGGGTAATGAAAAACTGTTTTTT.

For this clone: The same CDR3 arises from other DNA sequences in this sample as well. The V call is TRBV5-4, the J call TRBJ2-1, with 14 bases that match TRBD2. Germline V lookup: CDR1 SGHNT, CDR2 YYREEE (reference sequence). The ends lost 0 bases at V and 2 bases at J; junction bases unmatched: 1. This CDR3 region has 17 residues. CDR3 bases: TGTGCCAGCAGCTTGGGGGGACTAGCGGGAGCCTACAATGAGCAGTTCTTC. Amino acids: CASSLGGLAGAYNEQFF.

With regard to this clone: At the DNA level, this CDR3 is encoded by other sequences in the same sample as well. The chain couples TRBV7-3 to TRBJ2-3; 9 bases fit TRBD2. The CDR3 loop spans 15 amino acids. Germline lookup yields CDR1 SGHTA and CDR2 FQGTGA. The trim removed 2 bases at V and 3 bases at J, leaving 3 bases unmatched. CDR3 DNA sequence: TGTGCCAGCAGCTTAGCGGGAGGGCCAACAGATACGCAGTATTTT. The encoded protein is CASSLAGGPTDTQYF.

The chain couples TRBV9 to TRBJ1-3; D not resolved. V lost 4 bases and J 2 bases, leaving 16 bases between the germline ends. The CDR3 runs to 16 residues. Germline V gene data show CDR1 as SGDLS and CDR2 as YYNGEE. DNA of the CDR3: TGTGCCAGCAGCCAAGGGTCCAGCACGCCTGGAAACACCATATATTTT. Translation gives CASSQGSSTPGNTIYF.